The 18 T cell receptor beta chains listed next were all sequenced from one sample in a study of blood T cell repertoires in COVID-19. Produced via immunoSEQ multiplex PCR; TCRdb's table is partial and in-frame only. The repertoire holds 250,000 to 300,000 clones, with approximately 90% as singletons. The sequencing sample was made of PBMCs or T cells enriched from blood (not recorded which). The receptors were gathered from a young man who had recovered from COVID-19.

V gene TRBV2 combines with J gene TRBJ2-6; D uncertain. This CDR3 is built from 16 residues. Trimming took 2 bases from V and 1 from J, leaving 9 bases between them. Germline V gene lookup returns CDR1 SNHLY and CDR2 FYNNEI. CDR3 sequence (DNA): TGTGCCAGCAGTGAATCGACACGTTCTGGGGCCAACGTCCTGACTTTC. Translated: CASSESTRSGANVLTF.

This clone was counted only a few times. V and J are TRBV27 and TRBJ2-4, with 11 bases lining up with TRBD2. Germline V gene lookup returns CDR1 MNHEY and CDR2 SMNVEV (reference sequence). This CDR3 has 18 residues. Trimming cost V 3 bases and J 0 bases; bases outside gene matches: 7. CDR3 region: CASSFFSTSGEAKNIQYF. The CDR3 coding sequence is TGTGCCAGCAGTTTCTTTTCGACTAGCGGGGAAGCCAAAAACATTCAGTACTTC.

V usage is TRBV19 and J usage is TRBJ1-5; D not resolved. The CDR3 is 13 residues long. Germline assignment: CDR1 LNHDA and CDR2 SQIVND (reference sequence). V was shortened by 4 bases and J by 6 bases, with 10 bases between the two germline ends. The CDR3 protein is CASSNQAPQPQHF. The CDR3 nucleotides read TGTGCCAGTAGTAACCAGGCCCCTCAGCCCCAGCATTTT. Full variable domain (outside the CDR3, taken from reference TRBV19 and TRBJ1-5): DGGITQSPKYLFRKEGQNVTLSCEQNLNHDAMYWYRQDPGQGLRLIYYSQIVNDFQKGDIAEGYSVSREKKESFPLTVTSAQKNPTAFYLCASSNQAPQPQHFGDGTRLSIL.

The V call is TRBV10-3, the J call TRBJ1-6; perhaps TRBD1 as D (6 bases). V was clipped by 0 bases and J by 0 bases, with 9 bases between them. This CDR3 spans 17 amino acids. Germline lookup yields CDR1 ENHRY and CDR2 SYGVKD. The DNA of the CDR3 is TGTGCCATCAGTGAGTCCGGCAGGGGCTCCTATAATTCACCCCTCCACTTT. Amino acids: CAISESGRGSYNSPLHF.

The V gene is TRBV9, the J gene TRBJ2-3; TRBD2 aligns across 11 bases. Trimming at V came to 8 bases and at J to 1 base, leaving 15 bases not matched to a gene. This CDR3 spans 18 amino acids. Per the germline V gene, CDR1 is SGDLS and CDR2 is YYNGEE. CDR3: CASTISTLAGDRTDTQYF. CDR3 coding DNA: TGTGCCAGTACTATCTCAACACTAGCGGGGGACCGCACAGATACGCAGTATTTT.

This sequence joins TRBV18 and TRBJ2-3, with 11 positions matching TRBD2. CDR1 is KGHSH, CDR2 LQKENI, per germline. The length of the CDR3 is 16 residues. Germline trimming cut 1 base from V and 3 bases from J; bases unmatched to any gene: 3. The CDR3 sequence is CASSPLAGGPTDTQYF. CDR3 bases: TGTGCCAGCTCACCACTAGCGGGAGGGCCAACAGATACGCAGTATTTT.

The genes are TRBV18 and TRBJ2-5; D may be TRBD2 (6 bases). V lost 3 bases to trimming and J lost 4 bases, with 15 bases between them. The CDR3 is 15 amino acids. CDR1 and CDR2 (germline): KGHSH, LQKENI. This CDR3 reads CASSPRLGGAETQYF. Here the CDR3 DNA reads TGTGCCAGCTCACCCAGGCTCGGAGGGGCAGAGACCCAGTACTTC. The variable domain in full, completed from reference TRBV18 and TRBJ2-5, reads NAGVMQNPRHLVRRRGQEARLRCSPMKGHSHVYWYRQLPEEGLKFMVYLQKENIIDESGMPKERFSAEFPKEGPSILRIQQVVRGDSAAYFCASSPRLGGAETQYFGPGTRLLVL.

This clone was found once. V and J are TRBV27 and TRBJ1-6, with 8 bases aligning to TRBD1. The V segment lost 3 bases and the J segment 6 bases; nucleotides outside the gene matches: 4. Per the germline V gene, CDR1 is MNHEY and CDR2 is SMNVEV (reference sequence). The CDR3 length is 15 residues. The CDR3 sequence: CASSFGQGINSPLHF. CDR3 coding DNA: TGTGCCAGCAGTTTTGGACAGGGAATTAATTCACCCCTCCACTTT.

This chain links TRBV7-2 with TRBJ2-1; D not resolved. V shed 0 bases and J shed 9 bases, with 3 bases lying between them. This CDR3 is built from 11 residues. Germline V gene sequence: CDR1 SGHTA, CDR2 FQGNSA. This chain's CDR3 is CASSLAGEQFF. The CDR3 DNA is TGTGCCAGCAGCTTAGCCGGTGAGCAGTTCTTC. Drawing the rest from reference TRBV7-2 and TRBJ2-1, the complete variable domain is GAGVSQSPSNKVTEKGKDVELRCDPISGHTALYWYRQSLGQGLEFLIYFQGNSAPDKSGLPSDRFSAERTGGSVSTLTIQRTQQEDSAVYLCASSLAGEQFFGPGTRLTVL.

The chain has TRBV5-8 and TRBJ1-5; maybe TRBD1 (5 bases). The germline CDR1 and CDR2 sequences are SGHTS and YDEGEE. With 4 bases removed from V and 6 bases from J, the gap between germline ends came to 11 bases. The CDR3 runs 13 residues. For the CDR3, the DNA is TGTGCCAGCAGCGGGGGGTTGAGTCAGCCCCAGCATTTT. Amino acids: CASSGGLSQPQHF.

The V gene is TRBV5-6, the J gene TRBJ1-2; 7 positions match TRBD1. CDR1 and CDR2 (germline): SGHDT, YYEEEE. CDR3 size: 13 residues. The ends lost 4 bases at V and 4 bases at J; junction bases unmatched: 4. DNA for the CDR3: TGTGCCAGCAGCCCGGGACAGAGCTATGGCTACACCTTC. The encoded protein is CASSPGQSYGYTF.

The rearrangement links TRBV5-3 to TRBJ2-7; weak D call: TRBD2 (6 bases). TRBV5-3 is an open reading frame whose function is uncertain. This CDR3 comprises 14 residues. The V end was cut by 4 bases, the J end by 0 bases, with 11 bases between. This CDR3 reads CARSPRGGSYEQYF. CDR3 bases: TGTGCCAGAAGCCCTCGGGGAGGCTCCTACGAGCAGTACTTC.

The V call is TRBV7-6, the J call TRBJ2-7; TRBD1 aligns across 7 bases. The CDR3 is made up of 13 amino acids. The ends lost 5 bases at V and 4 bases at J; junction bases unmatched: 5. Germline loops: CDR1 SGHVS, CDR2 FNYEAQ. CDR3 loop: CASSPGTDYEQYF. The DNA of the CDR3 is TGTGCCAGCAGCCCAGGGACAGATTACGAGCAGTACTTC.

CDR3 DNA: TGCGCCAGCAGCTTGTCTGGACAGGGGAGTGGAAACACCATATATTTT. It translates to CASSLSGQGSGNTIYF. The chain uses TRBV5-1 and TRBJ1-3; 9 positions agree with TRBD1. This CDR3 region has 16 residues. J lost 3 bases, V lost 1 base, and 5 bases had no gene match. Germline V gives CDR1 SGHRS, CDR2 YFSETQ.

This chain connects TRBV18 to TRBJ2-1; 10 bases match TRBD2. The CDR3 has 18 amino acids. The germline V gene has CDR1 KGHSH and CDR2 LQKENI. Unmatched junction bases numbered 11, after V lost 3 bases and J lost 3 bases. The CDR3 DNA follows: TGTGCCAGCTCACCTAGGGGCCTAGCGGGGGAGAGCTACAATGAGCAGTTCTTC. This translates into CASSPRGLAGESYNEQFF.

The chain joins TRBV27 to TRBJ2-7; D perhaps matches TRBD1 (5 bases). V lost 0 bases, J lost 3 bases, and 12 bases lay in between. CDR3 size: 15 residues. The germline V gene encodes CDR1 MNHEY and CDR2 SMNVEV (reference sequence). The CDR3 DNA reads TGTGCCAGCAGTTTATCTACAGGACAAGGCTACGAGCAGTACTTC. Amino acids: CASSLSTGQGYEQYF.

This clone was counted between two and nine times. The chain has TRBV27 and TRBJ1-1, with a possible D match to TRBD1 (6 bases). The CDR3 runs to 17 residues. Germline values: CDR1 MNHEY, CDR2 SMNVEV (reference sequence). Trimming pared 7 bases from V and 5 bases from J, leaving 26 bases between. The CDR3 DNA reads TGTGCCAGCACCCCAATGTTACTGCTGGGGAGGGGGACTGAAGCTTTCTTT. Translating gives CASTPMLLLGRGTEAFF.

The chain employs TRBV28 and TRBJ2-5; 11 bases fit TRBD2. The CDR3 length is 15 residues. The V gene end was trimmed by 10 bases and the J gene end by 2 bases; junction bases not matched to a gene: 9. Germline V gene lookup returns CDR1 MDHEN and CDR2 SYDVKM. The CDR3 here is CATVAGGITQETQYF. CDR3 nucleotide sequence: TGTGCCACGGTAGCGGGGGGGATAACACAAGAGACCCAGTACTTC. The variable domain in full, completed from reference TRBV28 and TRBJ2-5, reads DVKVTQSSRYLVKRTGEKVFLECVQDMDHENMFWYRQDPGLGLRLIYFSYDVKMKEKGDIPEGYSVSREKKERFSLILESASTNQTSMYLCATVAGGITQETQYFGPGTRLLVL.